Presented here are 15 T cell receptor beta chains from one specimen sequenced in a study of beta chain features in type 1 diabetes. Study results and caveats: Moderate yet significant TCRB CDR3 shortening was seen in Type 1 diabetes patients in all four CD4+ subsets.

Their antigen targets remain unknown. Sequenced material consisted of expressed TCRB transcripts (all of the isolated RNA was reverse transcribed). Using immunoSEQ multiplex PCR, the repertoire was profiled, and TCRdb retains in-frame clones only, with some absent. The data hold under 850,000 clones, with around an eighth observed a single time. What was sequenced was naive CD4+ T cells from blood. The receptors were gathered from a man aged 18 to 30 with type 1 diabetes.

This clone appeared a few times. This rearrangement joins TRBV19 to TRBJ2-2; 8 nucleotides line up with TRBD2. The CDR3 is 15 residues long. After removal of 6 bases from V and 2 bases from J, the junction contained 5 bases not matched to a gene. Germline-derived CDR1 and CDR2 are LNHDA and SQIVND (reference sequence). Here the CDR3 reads CASSEAGANTGELFF. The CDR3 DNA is TGTGCCAGTAGCGAAGCGGGGGCAAACACCGGGGAGCTGTTTTTT.

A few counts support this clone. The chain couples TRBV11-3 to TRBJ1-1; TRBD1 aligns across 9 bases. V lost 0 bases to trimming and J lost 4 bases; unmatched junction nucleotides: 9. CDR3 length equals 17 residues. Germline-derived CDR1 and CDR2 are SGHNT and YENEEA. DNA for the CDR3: TGTGCCAGCAGCTTAGACCCTGGACAGGGGATAAGCACTGAAGCTTTCTTT. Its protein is CASSLDPGQGISTEAFF.

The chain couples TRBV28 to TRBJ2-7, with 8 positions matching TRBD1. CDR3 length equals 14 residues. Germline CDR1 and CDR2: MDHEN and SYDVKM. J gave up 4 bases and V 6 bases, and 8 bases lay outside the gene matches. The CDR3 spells CASRLDRADYEQYF. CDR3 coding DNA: TGTGCCAGCAGGTTGGACAGGGCGGATTACGAGCAGTACTTC.

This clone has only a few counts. CDR3: CSVEHRTNTGELFF. CDR3 nucleotide sequence: TGCAGCGTTGAACACAGAACGAACACCGGGGAGCTGTTTTTT. V gene TRBV29-1 combines with J gene TRBJ2-2; D unclear. Trimming stripped 2 bases from V and 0 bases from J, with 7 bases between. The CDR3 spans 14 residues. CDR1 is SQVTM, CDR2 ANQGSEA, per germline.

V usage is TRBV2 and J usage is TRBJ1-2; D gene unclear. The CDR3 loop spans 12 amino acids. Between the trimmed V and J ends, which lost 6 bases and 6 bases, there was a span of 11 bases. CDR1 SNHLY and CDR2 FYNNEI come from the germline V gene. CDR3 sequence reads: CASRVDVNGYTF. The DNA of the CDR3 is TGTGCCAGCAGGGTGGACGTGAATGGCTACACCTTC.

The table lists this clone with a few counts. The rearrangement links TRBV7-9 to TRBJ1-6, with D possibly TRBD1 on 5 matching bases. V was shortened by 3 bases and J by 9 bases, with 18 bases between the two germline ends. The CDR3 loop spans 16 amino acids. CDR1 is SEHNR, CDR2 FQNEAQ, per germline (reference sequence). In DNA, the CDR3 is TGTGCCAGCAGCTTTGCCTGGGACCTAGAGGGTTCACCCCTCCACTTT. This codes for CASSFAWDLEGSPLHF.

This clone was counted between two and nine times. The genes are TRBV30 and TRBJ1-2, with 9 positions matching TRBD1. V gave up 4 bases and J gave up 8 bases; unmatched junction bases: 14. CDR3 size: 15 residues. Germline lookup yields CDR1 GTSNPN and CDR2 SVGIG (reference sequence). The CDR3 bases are TGTGCCTGGAACAGGGGGCCAGTCCCACCCCCAGGCTACACCTTC. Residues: CAWNRGPVPPPGYTF.

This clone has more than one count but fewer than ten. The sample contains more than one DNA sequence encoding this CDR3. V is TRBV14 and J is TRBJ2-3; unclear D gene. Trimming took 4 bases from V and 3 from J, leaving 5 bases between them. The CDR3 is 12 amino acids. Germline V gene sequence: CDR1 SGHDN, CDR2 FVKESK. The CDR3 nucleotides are TGTGCCAGCAGCCCTAGGACAGATACGCAGTATTTT. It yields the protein CASSPRTDTQYF. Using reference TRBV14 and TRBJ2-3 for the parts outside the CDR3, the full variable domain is EAGVTQFPSHSVIEKGQTVTLRCDPISGHDNLYWYRRVMGKEIKFLLHFVKESKQDESGMPNNRFLAERTGGTYSTLKVQPAELEDSGVYFCASSPRTDTQYFGPGTRLTVL.

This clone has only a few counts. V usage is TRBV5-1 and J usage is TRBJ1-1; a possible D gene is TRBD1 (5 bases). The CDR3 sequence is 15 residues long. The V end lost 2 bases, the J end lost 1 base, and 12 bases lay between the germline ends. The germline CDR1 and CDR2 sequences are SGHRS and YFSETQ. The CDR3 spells CASSFSGRENTEAFF. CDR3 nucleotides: TGCGCCAGCAGCTTCTCCGGCAGGGAGAACACTGAAGCTTTCTTT.

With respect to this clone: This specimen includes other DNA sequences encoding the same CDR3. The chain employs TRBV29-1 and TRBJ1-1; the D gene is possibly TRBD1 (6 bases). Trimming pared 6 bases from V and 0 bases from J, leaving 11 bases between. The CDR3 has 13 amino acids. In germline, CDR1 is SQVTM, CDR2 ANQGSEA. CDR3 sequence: CSVGGQLNTEAFF. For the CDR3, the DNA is TGCAGCGTCGGAGGACAGCTGAACACTGAAGCTTTCTTT.

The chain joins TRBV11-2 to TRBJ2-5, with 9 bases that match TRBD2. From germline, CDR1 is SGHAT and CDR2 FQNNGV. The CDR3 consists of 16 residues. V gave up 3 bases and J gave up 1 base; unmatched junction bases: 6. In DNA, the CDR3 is TGTGCCAGCAGCTTTACCGGACTAGCGTCCCAAGAGACCCAGTACTTC. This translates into CASSFTGLASQETQYF.

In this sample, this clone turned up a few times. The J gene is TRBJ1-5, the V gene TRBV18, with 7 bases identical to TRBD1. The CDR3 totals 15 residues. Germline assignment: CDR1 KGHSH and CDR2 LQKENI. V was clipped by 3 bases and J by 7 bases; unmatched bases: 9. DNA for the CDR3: TGTGCCAGCTCACCCTACGGACAGGATATCCAGCCCCAGCATTTT. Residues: CASSPYGQDIQPQHF. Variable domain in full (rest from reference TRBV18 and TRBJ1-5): NAGVMQNPRHLVRRRGQEARLRCSPMKGHSHVYWYRQLPEEGLKFMVYLQKENIIDESGMPKERFSAEFPKEGPSILRIQQVVRGDSAAYFCASSPYGQDIQPQHFGDGTRLSIL.

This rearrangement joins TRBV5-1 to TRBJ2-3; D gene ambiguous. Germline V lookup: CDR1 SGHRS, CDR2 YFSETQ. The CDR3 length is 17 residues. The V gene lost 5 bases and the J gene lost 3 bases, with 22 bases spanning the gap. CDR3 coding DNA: TGCGCCAGCAGGATTGTGCCAGGTTGGGCCACAACAGATACGCAGTATTTT. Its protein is CASRIVPGWATTDTQYF. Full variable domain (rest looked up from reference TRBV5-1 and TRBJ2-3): KAGVTQTPRYLIKTRGQQVTLSCSPISGHRSVSWYQQTPGQGLQFLFEYFSETQRNKGNFPGRFSGRQFSNSRSEMNVSTLELGDSALYLCASRIVPGWATTDTQYFGPGTRLTVL.

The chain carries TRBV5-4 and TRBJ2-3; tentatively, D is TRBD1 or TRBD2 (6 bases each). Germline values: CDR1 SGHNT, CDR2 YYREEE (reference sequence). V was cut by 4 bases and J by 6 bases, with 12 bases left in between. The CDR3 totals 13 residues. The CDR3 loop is CASSSPGADTQYF. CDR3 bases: TGTGCCAGCAGCAGCCCGGGGGCGGATACGCAGTATTTT.

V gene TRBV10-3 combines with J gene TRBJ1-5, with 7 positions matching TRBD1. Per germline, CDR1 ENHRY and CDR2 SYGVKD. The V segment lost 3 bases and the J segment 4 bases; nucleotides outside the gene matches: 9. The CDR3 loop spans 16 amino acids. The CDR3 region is CAISDWSAGGNQPQHF. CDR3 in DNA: TGTGCCATCAGTGATTGGTCAGCAGGGGGGAATCAGCCCCAGCATTTT.